There are a few counts of the clone carrying this T cell receptor (beta chain). Authors' methods: Samples ranged from roughly 23,224 to 700,000 TCRs, with a median of 95,638. In TCRdb, the RACE reads were re-called with MiXCR into one record per CDR3 protein. What appears here as the V and J calls and clone size reflects TCRdb's work, not the paper's. The data show about 260,000 distinct CDR3 sequences, with about 9% seen just once and 2% to 2.5% held by the top ten. This sample was included in a study of human T cells and chemical hapten exposure. Study summary: Patients received weekly diphenylcyclopropenone doses to the scalp throughout the approximately 25-week study.

The CDR3 covers 14 residues. V lost 2 bases and J lost 15, with 20 bases in between. Germline loops: CDR1 SGHTA, CDR2 FQGNSA. Time point reported: pre-sensitization, week 0. Treatment meaning: therapeutic diphenylcyclopropenone sensitization with weekly scalp DPC. This TCR was recovered from a woman between 40 and 55 years old with alopecia areata. Some clones in this sample may be carry-over from other donors' samples. The J gene is TRBJ2-1, the V gene TRBV7-2; D is unclear. Sequenced material: whole blood, taken in connection with sensitization to the hapten diphenylcyclopropenone (DPC). The CDR3 DNA follows: TGTGCCAGCAGCTTACCCCTCCGAGCTGGGGAAATGTTCTTC. As protein: CASSLPLRAGEMFF.